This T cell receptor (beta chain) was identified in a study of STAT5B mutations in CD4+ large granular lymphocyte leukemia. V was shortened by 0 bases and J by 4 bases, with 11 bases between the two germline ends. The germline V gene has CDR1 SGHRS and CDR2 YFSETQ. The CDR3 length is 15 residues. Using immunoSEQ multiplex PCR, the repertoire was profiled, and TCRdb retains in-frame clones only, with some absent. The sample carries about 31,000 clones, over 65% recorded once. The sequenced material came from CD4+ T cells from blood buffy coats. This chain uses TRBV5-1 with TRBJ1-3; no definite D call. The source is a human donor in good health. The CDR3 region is CASSLGSLPGNTIYF. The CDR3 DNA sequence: TGCGCCAGCAGCTTGGGGAGTCTACCGGGAAACACCATATATTTT.